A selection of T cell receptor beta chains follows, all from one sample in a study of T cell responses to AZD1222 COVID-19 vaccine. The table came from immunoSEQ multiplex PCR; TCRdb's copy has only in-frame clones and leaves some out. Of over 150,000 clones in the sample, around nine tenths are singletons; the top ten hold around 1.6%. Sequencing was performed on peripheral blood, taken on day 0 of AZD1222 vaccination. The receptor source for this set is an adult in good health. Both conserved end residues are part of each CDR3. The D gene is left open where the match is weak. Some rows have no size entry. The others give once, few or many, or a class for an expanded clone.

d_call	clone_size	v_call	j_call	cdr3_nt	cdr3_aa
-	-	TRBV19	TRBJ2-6	TGTGCCAGTAGCCTTGGGAGGGGGCGCGTGTCTGGGGCCAACGTCCTGACTTTC	CASSLGRGRVSGANVLTF
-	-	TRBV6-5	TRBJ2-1	TGTGCCAGCAGTTATGACCCGGGGACCGGCGAGCAGTTCTTC	CASSYDPGTGEQFF
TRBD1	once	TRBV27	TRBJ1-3	TGTGCCAGCAGTTCCCTGACAGGGCCCTCTGGAAACACCATATATTTT	CASSSLTGPSGNTIYF
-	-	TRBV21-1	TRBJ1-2	TGTGCCAGCAGCAAAGTAAGGGACAGGGGGAACTATGGCTACACCTTC	CASSKVRDRGNYGYTF
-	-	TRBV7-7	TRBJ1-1	TGTGCTAGCAGCTTAGTGCGGCCGGTGGAAGCTTTCTTT	CASSLVRPVEAFF
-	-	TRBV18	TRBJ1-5	TGTGCCAGCTCACCAGGACGGAACAATCAGCCCCAGCATTTT	CASSPGRNNQPQHF
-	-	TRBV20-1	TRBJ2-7	TGCAGTGCTAGTCCCGGGTCCGGCCGGGGTCGCGAGCAGTACTTC	CSASPGSGRGREQYF
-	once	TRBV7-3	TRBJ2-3	TGTGCCAGCAGCCCAGGGGGGCGGGGGCCAGTTGGAGATACGCAGTATTTT	CASSPGGRGPVGDTQYF
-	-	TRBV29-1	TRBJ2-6	TGCAGCGTTGTGATCGCAGGGGGGCGTGGGGCCAACGTCCTGACTTTC	CSVVIAGGRGANVLTF
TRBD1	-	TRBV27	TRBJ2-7	TGTGCCAGCAGTCAGACAGGGGGCCACGAGCAGTACTTC	CASSQTGGHEQYF
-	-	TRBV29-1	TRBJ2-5	TGCAGCGTTGAAGTAGGCAGAGAGACCCAGTACTTC	CSVEVGRETQYF
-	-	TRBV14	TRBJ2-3	TGTGCCAGCAGCCAAGATCCTGGGACTCGCACAGATACGCAGTATTTT	CASSQDPGTRTDTQYF
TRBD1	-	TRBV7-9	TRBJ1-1	TGTGCCAGCAGCTCCTCTGGGGACAGGGGGTTTGACACTGAAGCTTTCTTT	CASSSSGDRGFDTEAFF
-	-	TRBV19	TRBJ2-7	TGTGCCAGTAATGGATTATCCTACGAGCAGTACTTC	CASNGLSYEQYF
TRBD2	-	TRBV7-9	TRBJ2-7	TGTGCCAGCAGCTTAGAGGGACTAGCGCACGAGCAGTACTTC	CASSLEGLAHEQYF
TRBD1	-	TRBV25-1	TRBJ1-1	TGTGCCAGCAGTGGACAGGGGGCAGGTGCAGCTTTCTTT	CASSGQGAGAAFF
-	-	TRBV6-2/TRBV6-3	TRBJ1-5	TGTGCCAGCAGTTACTTGGGCAGGGGTAATCAGCCCCAGCATTTT	CASSYLGRGNQPQHF
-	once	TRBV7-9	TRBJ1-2	TGTGCCAGCAGCTTAGAGGGTTATGGCTACACCTTC	CASSLEGYGYTF
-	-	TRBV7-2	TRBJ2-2	TGTGCCAGCAGCGAGGACGGGGGCTTGTACACCGGGGAGCTGTTTTTT	CASSEDGGLYTGELFF
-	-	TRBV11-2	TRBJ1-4	TGTGCCAGCAGCTTAAGACAGAATGAAAAACTGTTTTTT	CASSLRQNEKLFF